This T cell receptor beta chain was documented in a study of cytomegalovirus exposure and HLA in healthy donors. Study-level findings and limits: TCR beta V- and J-gene trimming, according to a later analysis, was linked to a missense DCLRE1C variant. Association with HLA alleles at 0.05 false discovery rate was found for around 15,000 TCR beta sequences in a later analysis. Most TCR sequences were uncommon, yet certain public TCRs appeared in many donors.

Germline trimming cut 5 bases from V and 2 bases from J; bases unmatched to any gene: 9. Germline V lookup: CDR1 MGHRA, CDR2 YSYEKL. This CDR3 has 15 residues. On this clone itself: Its specificity is not known.

60 Vbeta and 13 Jbeta primers were used in PCR. Produced via immunoSEQ multiplex PCR; TCRdb's table is partial and in-frame only. The table lists 40,000 or so clones. The chain is built from TRBV4-1 and TRBJ2-7, with 7 positions matching TRBD1. Sequences were obtained from PBMCs. This receptor was taken from a male donor in good health and CMV-seronegative. The CDR3 nucleotides read TGCGCCAGCAGCTTATACAGGGGCACAGCCTACGAGCAGTACTTC. As protein: CASSLYRGTAYEQYF.